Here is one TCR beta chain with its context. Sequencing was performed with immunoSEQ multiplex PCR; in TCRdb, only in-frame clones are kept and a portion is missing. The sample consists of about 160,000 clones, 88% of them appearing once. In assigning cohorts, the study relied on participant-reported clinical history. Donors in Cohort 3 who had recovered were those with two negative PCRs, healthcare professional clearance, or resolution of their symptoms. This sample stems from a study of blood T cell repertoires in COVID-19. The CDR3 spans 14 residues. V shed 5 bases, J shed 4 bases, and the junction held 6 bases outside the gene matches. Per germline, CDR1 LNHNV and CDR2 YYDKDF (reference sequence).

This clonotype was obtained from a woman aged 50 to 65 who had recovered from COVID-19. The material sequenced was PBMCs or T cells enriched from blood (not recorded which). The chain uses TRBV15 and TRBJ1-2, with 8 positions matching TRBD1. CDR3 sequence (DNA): TGTGCCACCAGCCCGGGACAGGCCCTCTATGGCTACACCTTC. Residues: CATSPGQALYGYTF.